What follows are 25 T cell receptor beta chains derived from one specimen sequenced in a study of cytomegalovirus exposure and HLA in healthy donors. The PCR used 60 Vbeta and 13 Jbeta primers. Profiling relied on immunoSEQ multiplex PCR, and the TCRdb table lists in-frame clones only, not all of them. The repertoire includes 95,000 to 150,000 clones, roughly 80% of them detected once, and approximately 0.22% sits in the top ten. Material for sequencing was PBMCs. All receptors come from a man aged 45 to 65 in good health and CMV-seronegative.

The gene calls are TRBV6-1 and TRBJ2-7, with unresolved D. From germline, CDR1 is MNHNS and CDR2 SASEGT. V was trimmed by 7 bases and J by 0 bases, leaving 10 bases between them. CDR3 length: 13 residues. CDR3 loop: CASTLRSSYEQYF. The CDR3 DNA follows: TGTGCCAGCACCCTCCGGAGCTCCTACGAGCAGTACTTC.

The J gene is TRBJ2-3, the V gene TRBV4-2, with 11 positions matching TRBD2. The V segment lost 4 bases and the J segment 6 bases; nucleotides outside the gene matches: 3. The CDR3 contains 14 residues. CDR1 is LGHNA, CDR2 YNFKEQ, per germline. This chain's CDR3 is CASSPWTSGDTQYF. DNA of the CDR3: TGTGCCAGCAGCCCGTGGACTAGCGGGGATACGCAGTATTTT.

This chain joins TRBV28 and TRBJ2-2; 10 nucleotides align to TRBD2. The CDR3 extends over 20 amino acids. Looked up from germline, CDR1 is MDHEN and CDR2 is SYDVKM. V was clipped by 7 bases and J by 2 bases; unmatched bases: 19. The CDR3 loop reads CASTSGQGIAGGRNTGELFF. The CDR3, as DNA: TGTGCCAGCACTTCCGGACAGGGAATAGCGGGAGGCAGAAACACCGGGGAGCTGTTTTTT.

The chain is built from TRBV6-5 and TRBJ2-2; the match to TRBD2 covers 7 bases. V gave up 8 bases and J gave up 3 bases; unmatched junction bases: 6. Germline CDR1 reads MNHEY; CDR2 reads SVGAGI. This CDR3 has 14 amino acids. The DNA of the CDR3 is TGTGCCAGCTGGGGTCTAGCGGACACCGGGGAGCTGTTTTTT. This translates into CASWGLADTGELFF.

The chain recombines TRBV2 with TRBJ2-1; D is perhaps TRBD1 (5 bases). Germline CDR1 reads SNHLY; CDR2 reads FYNNEI. There are 14 residues in the CDR3. Trimming cost V 0 bases and J 3 bases, with 6 bases left between them. The chain's CDR3 is CASSEATGYNEQFF. The DNA for the CDR3 is TGTGCCAGCAGTGAAGCAACAGGCTACAATGAGCAGTTCTTC.

A note on this clone: A read error may produce the germline difference seen at one junction end. The rearrangement uses TRBV5-5 and TRBJ2-2; D uncertain. The germline CDR1 and CDR2 sequences are SGHKS and YYEKEE (reference sequence). The CDR3 spans 14 residues. CDR3 DNA: TGTGCCAGCAGTTTGGAACCGACTACCGGGGAGCTGTTTTTT. Translation: CASSLEPTTGELFF.

The chain combines TRBV7-9 with TRBJ2-1; D is ambiguous. The germline V gene encodes CDR1 SEHNR and CDR2 FQNEAQ (reference sequence). Trimming stripped 9 bases from V and 0 bases from J, with 15 bases between. This CDR3 has 15 residues. This chain's CDR3 is CASGLGQSSYNEQFF. CDR3 sequence (DNA): TGTGCCAGTGGCTTGGGCCAGAGCTCCTACAATGAGCAGTTCTTC.

V and J are TRBV28 and TRBJ1-1, with 7 nucleotides matching TRBD1. This CDR3 comprises 16 residues. The junction had 10 bases not matched to a gene; V was cut back by 6 bases and J by 0 bases. Germline lookup yields CDR1 MDHEN and CDR2 SYDVKM. The CDR3 DNA follows: TGTGCCAGCAGGGTACAGGGGCGGGTTATGAACACTGAAGCTTTCTTT. This encodes CASRVQGRVMNTEAFF.

The chain links TRBV13 to TRBJ2-7; 12 bases are a match to TRBD2. J was trimmed by 3 bases and V by 2 bases; bases with no gene match: 2. Germline lookup yields CDR1 PRHDT and CDR2 FYEKMQ (reference sequence). The CDR3 covers 15 residues. Written as DNA, the CDR3 is TGTGCCAGCAGCTTAAGGACTAGCGGGGTCTACGAGCAGTACTTC. Its translation is CASSLRTSGVYEQYF.

This clone was observed a few times. The rearrangement links TRBV9 to TRBJ1-1; 7 bases are shared with TRBD1. Germline values: CDR1 SGDLS, CDR2 YYNGEE. J lost 3 bases, V lost 0 bases, and 5 bases had no gene match. This CDR3 contains 15 residues. The CDR3 DNA reads as TGTGCCAGCAGCGTAGAGGGGGCGTCGTACACTGAAGCTTTCTTT. Translated, it gives CASSVEGASYTEAFF.

This sequence joins TRBV10-3 and TRBJ1-1; weak D call: TRBD1 (5 bases). CDR1 is ENHRY and CDR2 is SYGVKD in the germline V gene. V was clipped by 6 bases and J by 1 base, with 9 bases between them. This CDR3 is built from 13 residues. CDR3 sequence: CAIRQTENTEAFF. In DNA form, the CDR3 reads TGTGCCATCAGACAGACAGAGAACACTGAAGCTTTCTTT.

This chain joins TRBV6-1 and TRBJ2-7; possible D gene TRBD1, 6 bases. The V gene lost 8 bases and the J gene lost 3 bases, with 11 bases spanning the gap. This CDR3 has 12 residues. Germline V lookup: CDR1 MNHNS, CDR2 SASEGT. The CDR3 protein is CASLRDIYEQYF. As DNA, the CDR3 is TGTGCCAGCCTCCGGGACATCTACGAGCAGTACTTC.

V and J are TRBV19 and TRBJ2-2, with D unclear. CDR3 size: 14 residues. Trimming shortened V by 6 bases and J by 0 bases, and 8 bases separated the two germline ends. The germline V gene encodes CDR1 LNHDA and CDR2 SQIVND (reference sequence). The CDR3 DNA reads TGTGCCAGTAGCCTCGTTTCGAACACCGGGGAGCTGTTTTTT. Translation: CASSLVSNTGELFF.

The V and J genes are TRBV5-6 and TRBJ1-5, with 9 nucleotides matching TRBD1. The germline V gene has CDR1 SGHDT and CDR2 YYEEEE. With V trimmed by 7 bases and J by 6 bases, 8 bases remained unmatched. The length of the CDR3 is 14 residues. CDR3 bases: TGTGCCAGCTCCCGGACAGGGGACGGTCAGCCCCAGCATTTT. It specifies CASSRTGDGQPQHF.

This chain joins TRBV15 and TRBJ2-1; 8 bases map to TRBD2. V lost 5 bases, J lost 0 bases, and 12 bases stayed unmatched. Germline CDR1 reads LNHNV; CDR2 reads YYDKDF (reference sequence). The CDR3 runs 18 residues. The CDR3 reads CATSSQRGGGSSYNEQFF. The CDR3 DNA reads as TGTGCCACCAGCTCCCAGAGGGGCGGGGGGAGCTCCTACAATGAGCAGTTCTTC.

This chain connects TRBV10-1 to TRBJ2-2, with 7 bases matching TRBD2. The V and J ends lost 10 bases and 3 bases, in that order; junction bases with no gene match: 11. This CDR3 region has 15 residues. CDR1 is WNHNN and CDR2 is SYGVQD in the germline V gene (reference sequence). This chain's CDR3 is CATISGGSDTGELFF. The DNA for the CDR3 is TGCGCCACTATTTCGGGCGGGAGTGACACCGGGGAGCTGTTTTTT.

In the case of this clone: One junction end disagrees with the germline gene, perhaps due to a read error. This chain joins TRBV7-2 and TRBJ2-7; 14 bases are shared with TRBD2. Germline assignment: CDR1 SGHTA and CDR2 FQGNSA. This CDR3 contains 17 residues. This chain's CDR3 is CASSFGGLGLAGGPQHF. The CDR3 nucleotides read TGTGCCAGCAGCTTCGGAGGTTTAGGACTAGCGGGGGGCCCTCAACACTTC.

The chain employs TRBV5-1 and TRBJ2-6; 7 bases match TRBD1. The ends lost 6 bases at V and 2 bases at J; junction bases unmatched: 11. In germline, CDR1 is SGHRS, CDR2 YFSETQ. CDR3 length: 17 residues. CDR3 nucleotide sequence: TGCGCCAGCATAGTAGGGGGCGCTGGGGCTGGGGCCAACGTCCTGACTTTC. This gives the protein CASIVGGAGAGANVLTF. The full variable domain, its missing parts supplied by reference TRBV5-1 and TRBJ2-6, is KAGVTQTPRYLIKTRGQQVTLSCSPISGHRSVSWYQQTPGQGLQFLFEYFSETQRNKGNFPGRFSGRQFSNSRSEMNVSTLELGDSALYLCASIVGGAGAGANVLTFGAGSRLTVL.

The chain joins TRBV19 to TRBJ2-2; tentative D call: TRBD2 (5 bases). V lost 1 base and J lost 6, with 9 bases in between. This CDR3 has 14 amino acids. Germline V lookup: CDR1 LNHDA, CDR2 SQIVND (reference sequence). The CDR3 DNA follows: TGTGCCAGTAGTATAGGAGAGGGTGCCGGGGAGCTGTTTTTT. This gives the protein CASSIGEGAGELFF.

The chain combines TRBV28 with TRBJ1-1, with D perhaps TRBD1 (5 bases). The CDR3 has 17 residues. Trimming shortened V by 5 bases and J by 0 bases, and 19 bases separated the two germline ends. The V gene's germline CDR1 is MDHEN and CDR2 SYDVKM. The CDR3 DNA sequence: TGTGCCAGCAGTCGGAAACTCGGACATAGAGTGAACACTGAAGCTTTCTTT. Its translation: CASSRKLGHRVNTEAFF. The full variable domain, rest sourced from reference TRBV28 and TRBJ1-1, is DVKVTQSSRYLVKRTGEKVFLECVQDMDHENMFWYRQDPGLGLRLIYFSYDVKMKEKGDIPEGYSVSREKKERFSLILESASTNQTSMYLCASSRKLGHRVNTEAFFGQGTRLTVV.

This clone was recorded a few times. The genes are TRBV7-3 and TRBJ1-1; unclear D gene. The CDR3 is 13 residues long. Deletions cut 5 bases from V and 2 bases from J, with 9 bases between. In germline, CDR1 is SGHTA, CDR2 FQGTGA. The CDR3 loop is CASSGEINTEAFF. CDR3 nucleotides: TGTGCCAGCAGCGGAGAGATTAACACTGAAGCTTTCTTT.

J is TRBJ2-7 and V is TRBV30, with D maybe TRBD2 (6 bases). Germline values: CDR1 GTSNPN, CDR2 SVGIG (reference sequence). V was cut by 5 bases and J by 2 bases, with 13 bases left in between. The CDR3 contains 13 residues. CDR3 sequence: CAWDPGEPYEQYF. The DNA for the CDR3 is TGTGCCTGGGACCCGGGGGAGCCCTACGAGCAGTACTTC.

The chain has TRBV6-4 and TRBJ2-3; tentative D call: TRBD1 (6 bases). Germline CDR1 is MRHNA and CDR2 is SNTAGT. V lost 6 bases to trimming and J lost 4 bases, with 11 bases between them. This CDR3 comprises 13 residues. CDR3 sequence: CASRLSGADTQYF. The DNA for the CDR3 is TGTGCCAGCAGGCTATCAGGGGCAGATACGCAGTATTTT.

The chain combines TRBV28 with TRBJ1-2; 8 bases line up with TRBD1. The V segment lost 8 bases and the J segment 8 bases; nucleotides outside the gene matches: 16. The CDR3 is 15 residues long. The V gene's germline CDR1 is MDHEN and CDR2 SYDVKM. The CDR3 bases are TGTGCCAGCGGGTCCCCCGGACAGGGTAGGGGCGGCTACACCTTC. Translating gives CASGSPGQGRGGYTF.

The CDR3 DNA reads TGTGCCAGCAGTTCAAGACAGGGGAAAAGCGGGACTGAAGCTTTCTTT. As protein: CASSSRQGKSGTEAFF. The chain links TRBV6-6 to TRBJ1-1, with 8 bases aligning to TRBD1. Germline V CDR1 and CDR2: MNHNY, SVGAGI (reference sequence). The V and J ends lost 4 bases and 5 bases, in that order; junction bases with no gene match: 12. The CDR3 extends over 16 amino acids.